The 27 T cell receptor beta chains below were found in one sample sequenced in a study of Graves' ophthalmopathy and Graves' hyperthyroidism. For repertoire sequencing, the TCR beta CDR3 regions were amplified from RNA transcripts. First-round RT-PCR relied on HTBI primers, and a second-round multiplex PCR came next. TCRdb independently ran MiXCR on the multiplex PCR reads; one entry per CDR3 protein. Seen here are 340,000 or so distinct CDR3 sequences, roughly 15% observed once, and the top ten hold more than 9%. Sequencing was done on a sample of peripheral blood. These TCRs come from an adult man with Graves' ophthalmopathy.

This clonotype came up many times. The J gene is TRBJ2-7, the V gene TRBV6-1, with D possibly being TRBD2 (7 bases). Germline loops: CDR1 MNHNS, CDR2 SASEGT. The germline V and J ends were trimmed by 1 base and 2 bases, with 18 bases remaining between them. The CDR3 spans 17 residues. CDR3 bases: TGTGCCAGCAGTGAAGGGAGGGGGGGCAGACGTACCTACGAGCAGTACTTC. This gives the protein CASSEGRGGRRTYEQYF.

The gene calls are TRBV6-2 or TRBV6-3 and TRBJ1-5; D is undetermined. Germline V lookup: CDR1 MNHEY, CDR2 SVGEGT. The CDR3 is 13 amino acids. V lost 3 bases, J lost 7 bases, and 10 bases lay in between. CDR3 residues: CASSYRAQQPQHF. CDR3 in DNA: TGTGCCAGCAGTTATAGGGCACAGCAGCCCCAGCATTTT.

There are many counts of this clonotype. CDR3 in amino acids: CASSLAGKGDTEAFF. The CDR3 region has the DNA TGCGCCAGCAGCTTGGCCGGGAAAGGGGACACTGAAGCTTTCTTT. The rearrangement joins TRBV5-1 to TRBJ1-1, with a tentative D call TRBD1 (5 bases). The CDR3 extends over 15 amino acids. Trimming pared 0 bases from V and 3 bases from J, leaving 12 bases between. Germline CDR1 SGHRS, CDR2 YFSETQ.

This rearrangement joins TRBV20-1 to TRBJ2-5; possibly TRBD2 for D (6 bases). The CDR3 covers 15 residues. Trimming shortened V by 0 bases and J by 5 bases, and 16 bases separated the two germline ends. The germline gives CDR1 DFQATT, CDR2 SNEGSKA (reference sequence). The CDR3 loop is CSARDPSGAAETQYF. DNA for the CDR3: TGCAGTGCTAGAGATCCGTCGGGAGCGGCGGAGACCCAGTACTTC.

This clonotype has more than one count but fewer than ten. This may stem from a read error, because a much larger clone lies one nucleotide away. J is TRBJ1-2 and V is TRBV4-2, with 7 bases fitting TRBD1. The CDR3 runs 15 residues. Germline V lookup: CDR1 LGHNA, CDR2 YNFKEQ. DNA of the CDR3: TGTGTCAGCAAGGCGGACAGGCAGGGAGGCTATGGCTACACCTTC. Translating gives CVSKADRQGGYGYTF.

This clonotype came up many times. The chain joins TRBV6-1 to TRBJ2-7; 9 nucleotides agree with TRBD1. Germline values: CDR1 MNHNS, CDR2 SASEGT. CDR3 length equals 15 residues. V shed 7 bases, J shed 2 bases, and the junction held 9 bases outside the gene matches. CDR3 bases: TGTGCCAGCAAATCACCGGGACAGGGAACCTACGAGCAGTACTTC. It translates to CASKSPGQGTYEQYF.

This clonotype was counted many times. CDR3 nucleotides: TGTGCCAGCAGTGAAGGGGGGTCGAACACTGAAGCTTTCTTT. This translates into CASSEGGSNTEAFF. The rearrangement joins TRBV6-1 to TRBJ1-1; D might be TRBD1 (5 bases). This CDR3 spans 14 amino acids. Trimming took off 1 base at V and 1 base at J, with 7 bases between the two ends. Germline assignment: CDR1 MNHNS and CDR2 SASEGT.

Notes on this clonotype: A much larger clone differs by one base, so this may be a read error. The chain carries TRBV12-3 or TRBV12-4 and TRBJ2-2, with D possibly TRBD2 on 7 matching bases. The V end was cut by 7 bases, the J end by 5 bases, with 20 bases between. The CDR3 runs to 16 residues. CDR3 sequence reads: CASKSMAGAATGELFF. The CDR3, as DNA: TGTGCCAGCAAGTCAATGGCGGGGGCCGCAACCGGGGAGCTGTTTTTT.

This clonotype was counted at least ten times. For the CDR3, the DNA is TGCGCCAGCAGCTTGGATCACGACAGGAGTCCCCTCCACTTT. As protein: CASSLDHDRSPLHF. This sequence joins TRBV5-1 and TRBJ1-6; perhaps TRBD1 as D (6 bases). The CDR3 is 14 amino acids. Germline V gene sequence: CDR1 SGHRS, CDR2 YFSETQ. Trimming cost V 0 bases and J 13 bases, with 14 bases left between them.

V is TRBV6-1 and J is TRBJ1-1; D is possibly TRBD1 (6 bases). Germline V gene data show CDR1 as MNHNS and CDR2 as SASEGT. The length of the CDR3 is 13 residues. Trimming removed 10 bases at V and 8 bases at J, with 20 bases between. For the CDR3, the DNA is TGTGCCACTCTCCCCCAAACCGGGGGCGAAGCTTTCTTT. Encoded protein: CATLPQTGGEAFF.

This clonotype was seen at least ten times. The chain carries TRBV20-1 and TRBJ2-5; TRBD2 is a possible D gene (7 bases). The germline V and J ends were trimmed by 4 bases and 5 bases, with 14 bases remaining between them. The CDR3 contains 13 residues. Per germline, CDR1 DFQATT and CDR2 SNEGSKA (reference sequence). The CDR3, as DNA: TGCAGTGCTAAGATCGGGGGGCTGGAGACCCAGTACTTC. As protein: CSAKIGGLETQYF.

This clonotype was seen at least ten times. The rearrangement uses TRBV7-2 and TRBJ2-2; D gene uncertain. In germline, CDR1 is SGHTA, CDR2 FQGNSA. The V end was cut by 4 bases, the J end by 0 bases, with 9 bases between. The length of the CDR3 is 15 residues. This CDR3 is CASSWATTNTGELFF. CDR3 in DNA: TGTGCCAGCAGCTGGGCTACCACGAACACCGGGGAGCTGTTTTTT.

At least ten counts were recorded for this clonotype. This chain joins TRBV2 and TRBJ1-2; D possibly corresponds to TRBD1 (5 bases). Trimming took off 3 bases at V and 3 bases at J, with 11 bases between the two ends. In germline, CDR1 is SNHLY, CDR2 FYNNEI. This CDR3 is 14 amino acids long. CDR3 residues: CASSEGLADYGYTF. For the CDR3, the DNA is TGTGCCAGCAGTGAGGGGCTTGCGGACTATGGCTACACCTTC.

This clonotype has a count of ten or more. The chain recombines TRBV5-4 with TRBJ2-5, with D possibly being TRBD2 (6 bases). CDR3 length equals 14 residues. Trimming left V 4 bases short and J 5 bases short, with 15 bases between. Germline CDR1 and CDR2: SGHNT and YYREEE (reference sequence). CDR3 loop: CASSQRLERETQYF. In DNA form, the CDR3 reads TGTGCCAGCAGCCAGAGACTAGAGAGGGAGACCCAGTACTTC.

The chain employs TRBV5-1 and TRBJ1-1, with TRBD1 as a possible D gene (6 bases). CDR3 size: 17 residues. CDR1 is SGHRS, CDR2 YFSETQ, per germline. V lost 3 bases and J lost 4, with 22 bases in between. The CDR3 spells CASSSTRRDNLGTEAFF. As DNA, the CDR3 is TGCGCCAGCAGCTCGACTAGAAGGGACAATTTGGGCACTGAAGCTTTCTTT.

The sample holds many counts of this clonotype. This chain links TRBV9 with TRBJ1-1; a weak D match, TRBD1 (5 bases). With 3 bases removed from V and 4 bases from J, the gap between germline ends came to 25 bases. Germline CDR1 is SGDLS and CDR2 is YYNGEE. CDR3 length: 18 amino acids. The DNA for the CDR3 is TGTGCCAGCAGCGCCCTCGGGTCCGACCGTCGGGGGTCCACTGAAGCTTTCTTT. Its translation: CASSALGSDRRGSTEAFF.

This clonotype has ten or more counts. The V call is TRBV19, the J call TRBJ2-5; the D is unclear. V lost 1 base, J lost 2 bases, and 5 bases lay in between. The CDR3 has 13 residues. Germline loops: CDR1 LNHDA, CDR2 SQIVND (reference sequence). For the CDR3, the DNA is TGTGCCAGTAGTATAGGACTGCAAGAGACCCAGTACTTC. Amino acids: CASSIGLQETQYF.

This clonotype showed up many times. This chain uses TRBV6-5 with TRBJ1-6; possibly TRBD1 for D (6 bases). Germline lookup yields CDR1 MNHEY and CDR2 SVGAGI. Trimming left V 2 bases short and J 10 bases short, with 12 bases between. This CDR3 region has 14 residues. The CDR3 protein is CASSYGGGQSPLHF. CDR3 sequence (DNA): TGTGCCAGCAGTTACGGGGGGGGGCAATCACCCCTCCACTTT.

This chain connects TRBV6-2 or TRBV6-3 to TRBJ2-5; 7 positions match TRBD2. Unmatched junction bases numbered 16, after V lost 5 bases and J lost 7 bases. This CDR3 has 16 amino acids. Germline CDR1 MNHEY, CDR2 SVGEGT. CDR3 nucleotide sequence: TGTGCCAGCAGTCAAAACTTCCTAGCGGAACTTCGGACCCAGTACTTC. It yields the protein CASSQNFLAELRTQYF.

This clonotype has ten or more counts. This may arise from a read error, as a much more abundant clone is one base away. In DNA form, the CDR3 reads TGTGCCAGCATCGATCCCGGGACAGGGGATTACACTGGAGCTTTCTTT. It encodes CASIDPGTGDYTGAFF. This rearrangement joins TRBV6-1 to TRBJ1-1; 10 positions agree with TRBD1. Looked up from germline, CDR1 is MNHNS and CDR2 is SASEGT. CDR3 length: 16 amino acids.

In this sample, this clonotype turned up a few times. This chain links TRBV7-2 with TRBJ2-5, with D unclear. From germline, CDR1 is SGHTA and CDR2 FQGNSA. Trimming left V 2 bases short and J 7 bases short, with 11 bases between. The CDR3 is 13 amino acids. The CDR3, as DNA: TGTGCCAGCAGCTTATGGTCAGGTGGGACCCAGTACTTC. Translated: CASSLWSGGTQYF.

This clonotype was counted many times. The chain has TRBV12-3 or TRBV12-4 and TRBJ2-7; a possible D gene is TRBD2 (6 bases). The CDR3 is 16 amino acids. V was shortened by 5 bases and J by 0 bases, with 17 bases between the two germline ends. The CDR3 reads CASSRKGLQDSYEQYF. CDR3 nucleotides: TGTGCCAGCAGTCGAAAGGGACTCCAAGACTCCTACGAGCAGTACTTC.

Many counts were recorded for this clonotype. This chain connects TRBV12-3 or TRBV12-4 to TRBJ1-1; TRBD1 aligns across 7 bases. The CDR3 contains 14 residues. Germline trimming cut 6 bases from V and 7 bases from J; bases unmatched to any gene: 11. CDR3 in DNA: TGTGCCAGCAGAGACAGGGCCGCTGGCTATGAAGCTTTCTTT. It specifies CASRDRAAGYEAFF.

On this clonotype itself: A much larger clone sits a single nucleotide away, making a read error possible. The gene calls are TRBV5-6 and TRBJ2-1, with D maybe TRBD1 (6 bases). CDR1 is SGHDT, CDR2 YYEEEE, per germline. CDR3 size: 13 residues. CDR3 protein: CTSSWGHINEQFF. In DNA form, the CDR3 reads TGTACCAGCAGCTGGGGGCACATCAATGAGCAGTTCTTC.

This clonotype has just a few counts. This chain connects TRBV29-1 to TRBJ2-5, with 10 bases fitting TRBD2. This CDR3 has 15 residues. The V and J ends lost 7 bases and 6 bases, in that order; junction bases with no gene match: 14. CDR1 and CDR2 from the germline V gene are SQVTM and ANQGSEA. This CDR3 is CSAGLSGGARQTQYF. The CDR3 DNA is TGCAGCGCCGGACTAAGCGGGGGGGCAAGACAGACCCAGTACTTC.

This clonotype was picked up many times. The chain is built from TRBV28 and TRBJ2-5; perhaps TRBD2 as D (6 bases). The CDR3 is 19 amino acids. Between the trimmed V and J ends, which lost 7 bases and 4 bases, there was a span of 31 bases. Looked up from germline, CDR1 is MDHEN and CDR2 is SYDVKM. CDR3 sequence: CASTPPSITIPGGGETQYF. The CDR3 DNA follows: TGTGCCAGCACTCCGCCCAGCATTACAATACCTGGGGGAGGAGAGACCCAGTACTTC.

This clonotype was detected many times. The chain is built from TRBV28 and TRBJ2-7; TRBD2 might be the D (6 bases). Germline V CDR1 and CDR2: MDHEN, SYDVKM. With 5 bases removed from V and 9 bases from J, the gap between germline ends came to 23 bases. CDR3 length: 15 residues. CDR3 coding DNA: TGTGCCAGCAGTAGCCAAACCGGGACTCTGGCACGGCAGTACTTC. It encodes CASSSQTGTLARQYF.